This paragraph reports one TCR beta chain. The antigen is undetermined. The sample originates from a study of human CD8 memory T cell subsets. Study-wide results and caveats: While effector memory cells differed, stem-like memory and precursor exhausted T cells had similarly high diversity. Among the subsets, Chao1 estimates suggested that stem-like memory T cells were more diverse than precursor exhausted T cells.

Scientists made TCR beta libraries using UMI-labeled 5' RACE. Reprocessing the 5' RACE reads, TCRdb reports a single entry for every CDR3 protein and omits DNA. The sample includes thousands of distinct CDR3 sequences. CDR1 is ENHRY, CDR2 SYGVKD, per germline. The CDR3 is 15 amino acids. This receptor was identified in a human donor in good health. The chain has TRBV10-3 and TRBJ2-1; TCRdb gives TRBD2 as the D gene, but with no DNA this cannot be confirmed. The specimen sequenced was CD8+ T cells from PBMCs. CDR3 loop: CAISEGTSAYNEQFF.